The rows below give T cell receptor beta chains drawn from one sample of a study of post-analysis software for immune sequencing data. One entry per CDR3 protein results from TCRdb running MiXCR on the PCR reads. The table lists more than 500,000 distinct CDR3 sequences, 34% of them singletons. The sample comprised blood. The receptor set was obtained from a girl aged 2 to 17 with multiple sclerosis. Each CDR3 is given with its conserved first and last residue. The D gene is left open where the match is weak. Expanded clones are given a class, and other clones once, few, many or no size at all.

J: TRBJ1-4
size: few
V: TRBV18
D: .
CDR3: CASSWTATTNEKLFF
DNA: TGTGCCAGCTCTTGGACGGCAACAACTAATGAAAAACTGTTTTTT

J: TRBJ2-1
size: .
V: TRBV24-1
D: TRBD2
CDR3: CATSDRTSGSYNEQFF
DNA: TGTGCCACCAGTGATCGGACTAGTGGGAGCTACAATGAGCAGTTCTTC

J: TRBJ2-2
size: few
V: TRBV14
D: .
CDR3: CASSDTTAGELFF
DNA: TGTGCCAGCAGCGATACCACAGCCGGGGAGCTGTTTTTT

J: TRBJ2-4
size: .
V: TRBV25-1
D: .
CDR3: CASSESFGGKNIQYF
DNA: TGTGCCAGCAGTGAATCCTTCGGCGGGAAAAACATTCAGTACTTC

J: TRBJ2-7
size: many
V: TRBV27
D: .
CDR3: CASSPGTYEQYF
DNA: TGTGCCAGCAGTCCCGGCACCTACGAGCAGTACTTC

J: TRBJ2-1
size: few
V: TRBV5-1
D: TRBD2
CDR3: CASSKGLADSYNEQFF
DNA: TGCGCCAGCAGCAAAGGACTAGCGGACTCCTACAATGAGCAGTTCTTC

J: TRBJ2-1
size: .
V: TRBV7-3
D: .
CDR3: CASSPIGTFSNEQFF
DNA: TGTGCCAGCAGCCCGATCGGGACTTTTTCGAATGAGCAGTTCTTC

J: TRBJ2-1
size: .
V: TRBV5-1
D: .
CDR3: CASSLTNGGPWGEQFF
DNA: TGCGCCAGCAGCCTAACTAACGGGGGGCCCTGGGGTGAGCAGTTCTTC

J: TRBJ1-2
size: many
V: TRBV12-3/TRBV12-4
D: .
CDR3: CASSSGHRYGYTF
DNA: TGTGCCAGCAGTTCCGGACACCGCTATGGCTACACCTTC

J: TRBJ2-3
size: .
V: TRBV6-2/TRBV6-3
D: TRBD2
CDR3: CASSYLARLAGDTDTQYF
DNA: TGTGCCAGCAGTTACCTCGCCCGACTAGCGGGTGATACAGATACGCAGTATTTT

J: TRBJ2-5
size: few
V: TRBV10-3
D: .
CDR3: CAISESVRSETQYF
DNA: TGTGCCATCAGTGAGTCTGTAAGATCAGAGACCCAGTACTTC

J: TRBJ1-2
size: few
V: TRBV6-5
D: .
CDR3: CASSYSRTGYGYTF
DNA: TGTGCCAGCAGTTACTCGAGGACGGGCTATGGCTACACCTTC

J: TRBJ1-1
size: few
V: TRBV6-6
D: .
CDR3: CASRIQGRSTEAFF
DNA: TGTGCCAGCAGGATACAGGGAAGGTCCACTGAAGCTTTCTTT